The clone carrying this T cell receptor (beta chain) was counted a single time. With 3 bases removed from V and 1 base from J, the gap between germline ends came to 12 bases. The germline V gene encodes CDR1 SGHAT and CDR2 FQNNGV. This CDR3 spans 15 amino acids. The record originates from a study of shared T cell receptors in the human thymus. Measured with immunoSEQ multiplex PCR; TCRdb has only the in-frame clones, and not every one. The table lists about 660,000 clones, more than 75% of them singletons. The sample was also reused in another study, on human thymus T cells. From that study: Thymus was obtained from resections taken during corrective heart surgery. Thymic and blood repertoires seemed to favor certain V and J genes. Related research described strongly overlapping thymic repertoires in unrelated people.

Sequences were obtained from thymocytes. This receptor was identified in a boy younger than two with a congenital heart defect. This chain uses TRBV11-2 with TRBJ1-1; D remains unclear. CDR3 amino acids: CASSLLGFRNTEAFF. The CDR3 region has the DNA TGTGCCAGCAGCTTGCTCGGGTTTAGGAACACTGAAGCTTTCTTT.